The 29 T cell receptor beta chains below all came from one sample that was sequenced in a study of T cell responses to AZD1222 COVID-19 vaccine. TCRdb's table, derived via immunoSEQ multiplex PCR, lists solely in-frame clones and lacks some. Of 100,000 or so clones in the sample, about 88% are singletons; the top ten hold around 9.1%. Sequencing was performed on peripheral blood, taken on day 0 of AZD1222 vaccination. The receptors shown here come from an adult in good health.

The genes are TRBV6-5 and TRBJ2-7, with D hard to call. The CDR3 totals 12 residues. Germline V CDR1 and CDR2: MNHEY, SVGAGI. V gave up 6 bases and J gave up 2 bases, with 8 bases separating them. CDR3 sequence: CASSSNAYEQYF. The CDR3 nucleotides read TGTGCCAGCAGCTCTAACGCCTACGAGCAGTACTTC.

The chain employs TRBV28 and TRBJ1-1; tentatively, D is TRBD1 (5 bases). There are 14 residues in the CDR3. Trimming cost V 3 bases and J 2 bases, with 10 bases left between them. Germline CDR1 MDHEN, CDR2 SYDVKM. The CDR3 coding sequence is TGTGCCAGCAGTTTGGGGCAACTTAACACTGAAGCTTTCTTT. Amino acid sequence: CASSLGQLNTEAFF.

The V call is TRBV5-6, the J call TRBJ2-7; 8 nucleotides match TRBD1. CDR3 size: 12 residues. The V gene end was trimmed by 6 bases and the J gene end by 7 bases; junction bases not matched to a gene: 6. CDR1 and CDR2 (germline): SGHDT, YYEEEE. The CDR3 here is CASIQGAGEQYF. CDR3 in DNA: TGTGCCAGCATCCAGGGGGCTGGGGAGCAGTACTTC.

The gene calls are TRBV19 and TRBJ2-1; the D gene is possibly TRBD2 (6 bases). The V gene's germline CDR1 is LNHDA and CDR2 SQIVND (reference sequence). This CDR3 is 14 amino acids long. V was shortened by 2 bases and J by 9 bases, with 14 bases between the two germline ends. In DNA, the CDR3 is TGTGCCAGTAGTATATTCGGAGGGCCCCGTGAGCAGTTCTTC. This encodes CASSIFGGPREQFF.

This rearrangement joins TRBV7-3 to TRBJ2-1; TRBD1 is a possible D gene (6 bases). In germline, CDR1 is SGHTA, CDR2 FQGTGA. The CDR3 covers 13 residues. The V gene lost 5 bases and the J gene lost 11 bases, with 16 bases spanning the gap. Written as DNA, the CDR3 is TGTGCCAGCAGCCCGGGACAAGCTTTGAAGCAGTTCTTC. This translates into CASSPGQALKQFF.

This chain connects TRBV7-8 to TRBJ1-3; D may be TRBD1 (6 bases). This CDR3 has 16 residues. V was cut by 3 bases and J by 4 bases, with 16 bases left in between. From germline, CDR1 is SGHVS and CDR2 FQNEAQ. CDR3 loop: CASSFFRTAVGNTIYF. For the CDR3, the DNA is TGTGCCAGCAGCTTTTTCCGGACAGCGGTCGGAAACACCATATATTTT.

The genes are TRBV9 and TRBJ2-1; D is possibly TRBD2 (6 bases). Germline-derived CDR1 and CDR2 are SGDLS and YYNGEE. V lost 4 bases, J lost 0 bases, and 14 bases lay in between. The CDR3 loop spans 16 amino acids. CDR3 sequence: CASSPLAQSSYNEQFF. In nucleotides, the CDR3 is TGTGCCAGCAGCCCGCTAGCGCAGAGCTCCTACAATGAGCAGTTCTTC.

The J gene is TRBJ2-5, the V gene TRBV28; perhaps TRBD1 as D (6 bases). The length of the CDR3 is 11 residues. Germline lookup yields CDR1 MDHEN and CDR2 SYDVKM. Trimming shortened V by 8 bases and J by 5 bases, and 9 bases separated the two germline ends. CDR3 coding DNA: TGTGCCAGCCAAACAGGGGAGACCCAGTACTTC. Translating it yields CASQTGETQYF.

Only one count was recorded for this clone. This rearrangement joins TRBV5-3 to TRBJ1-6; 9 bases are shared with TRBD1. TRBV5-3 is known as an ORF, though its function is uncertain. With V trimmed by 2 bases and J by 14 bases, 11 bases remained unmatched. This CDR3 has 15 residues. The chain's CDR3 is CARSFYTGGGGALHF. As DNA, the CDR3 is TGTGCCAGAAGCTTTTATACAGGGGGCGGTGGAGCCCTCCACTTT.

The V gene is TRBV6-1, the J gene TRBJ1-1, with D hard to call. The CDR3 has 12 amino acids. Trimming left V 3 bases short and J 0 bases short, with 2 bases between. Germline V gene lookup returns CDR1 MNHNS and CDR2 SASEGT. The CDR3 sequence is CASSEVNTEAFF. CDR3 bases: TGTGCCAGCAGTGAGGTGAACACTGAAGCTTTCTTT.

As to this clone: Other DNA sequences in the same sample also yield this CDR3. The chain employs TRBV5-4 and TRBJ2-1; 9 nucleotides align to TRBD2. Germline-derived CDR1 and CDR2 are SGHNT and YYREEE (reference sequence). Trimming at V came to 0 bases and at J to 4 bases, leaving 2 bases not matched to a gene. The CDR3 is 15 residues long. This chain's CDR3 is CASSLGTSGYNEQFF. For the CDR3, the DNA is TGTGCCAGCAGCTTGGGCACTAGCGGGTACAATGAGCAGTTCTTC.

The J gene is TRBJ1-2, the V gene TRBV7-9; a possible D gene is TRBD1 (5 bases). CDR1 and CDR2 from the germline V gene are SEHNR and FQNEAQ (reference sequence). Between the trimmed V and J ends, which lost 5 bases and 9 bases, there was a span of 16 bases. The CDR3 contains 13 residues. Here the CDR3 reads CASSTRGVGSYTF. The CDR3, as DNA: TGTGCCAGCAGCACCCGGGGGGTTGGGAGCTACACCTTC.

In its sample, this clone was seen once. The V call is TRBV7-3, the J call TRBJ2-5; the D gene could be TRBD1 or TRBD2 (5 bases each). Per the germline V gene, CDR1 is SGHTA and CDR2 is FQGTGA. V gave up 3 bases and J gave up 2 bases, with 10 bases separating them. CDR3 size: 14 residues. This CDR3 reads CASSLGRSQETQYF. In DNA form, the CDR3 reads TGTGCCAGCAGCTTGGGACGGAGTCAAGAGACCCAGTACTTC.

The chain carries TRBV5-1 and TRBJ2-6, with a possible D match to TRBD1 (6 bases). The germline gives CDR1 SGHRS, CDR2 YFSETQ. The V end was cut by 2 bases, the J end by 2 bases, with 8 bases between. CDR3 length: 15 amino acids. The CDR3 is CASSLGGTGANVLTF. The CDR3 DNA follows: TGCGCCAGCAGCTTAGGGGGAACTGGGGCCAACGTCCTGACTTTC.

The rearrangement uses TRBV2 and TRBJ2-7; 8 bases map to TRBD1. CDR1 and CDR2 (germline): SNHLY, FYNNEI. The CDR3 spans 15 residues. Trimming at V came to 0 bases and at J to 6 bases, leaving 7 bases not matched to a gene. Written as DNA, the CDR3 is TGTGCCAGCAGTGAAGCTTCAGGGGGCCAAGGCGAGCAGTACTTC. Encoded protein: CASSEASGGQGEQYF.

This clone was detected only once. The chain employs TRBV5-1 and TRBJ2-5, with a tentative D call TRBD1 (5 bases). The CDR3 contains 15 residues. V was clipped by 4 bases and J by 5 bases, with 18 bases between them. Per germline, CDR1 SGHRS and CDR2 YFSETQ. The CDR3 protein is CASSSYRRETETQYF. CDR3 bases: TGCGCCAGCAGCAGTTACCGCAGGGAAACGGAGACCCAGTACTTC.

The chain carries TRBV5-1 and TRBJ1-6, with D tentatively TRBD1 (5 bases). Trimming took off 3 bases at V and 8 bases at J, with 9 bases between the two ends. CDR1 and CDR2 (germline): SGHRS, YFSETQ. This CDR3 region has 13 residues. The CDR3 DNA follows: TGCGCCAGCAGCTACCTACAGGATTCACCCCTCCACTTT. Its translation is CASSYLQDSPLHF.

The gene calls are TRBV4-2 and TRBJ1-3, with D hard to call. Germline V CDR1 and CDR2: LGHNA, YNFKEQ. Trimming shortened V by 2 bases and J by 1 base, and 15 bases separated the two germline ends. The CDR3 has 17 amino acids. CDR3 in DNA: TGTGCCAGCAGCCAATCGGAAGTCTCAAAATCTGGAAACACCATATATTTT. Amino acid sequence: CASSQSEVSKSGNTIYF.

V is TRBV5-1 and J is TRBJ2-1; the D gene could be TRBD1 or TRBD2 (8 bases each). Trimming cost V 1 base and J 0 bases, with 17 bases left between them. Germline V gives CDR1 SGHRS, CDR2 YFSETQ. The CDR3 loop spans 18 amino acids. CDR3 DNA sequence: TGCGCCAGCAGCTTGCAAAGGACAGGGACTAGCTCCTACAATGAGCAGTTCTTC. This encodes CASSLQRTGTSSYNEQFF.

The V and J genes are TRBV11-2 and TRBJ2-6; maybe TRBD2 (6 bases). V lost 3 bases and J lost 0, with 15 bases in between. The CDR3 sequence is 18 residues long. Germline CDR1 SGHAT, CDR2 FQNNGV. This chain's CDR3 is CASSFLGTSSSGANVLTF. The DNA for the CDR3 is TGTGCCAGCAGCTTCTTGGGGACTTCCAGCTCTGGGGCCAACGTCCTGACTTTC. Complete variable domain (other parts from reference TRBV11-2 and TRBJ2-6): EAGVAQSPRYKIIEKRQSVAFWCNPISGHATLYWYQQILGQGPKLLIQFQNNGVVDDSQLPKDRFSAERLKGVDSTLKIQPAKLEDSAVYLCASSFLGTSSSGANVLTFGAGSRLTVL.

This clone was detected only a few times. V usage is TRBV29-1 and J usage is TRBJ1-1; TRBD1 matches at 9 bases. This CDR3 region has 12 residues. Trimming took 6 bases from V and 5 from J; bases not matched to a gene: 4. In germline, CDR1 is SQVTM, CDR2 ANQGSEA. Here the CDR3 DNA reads TGCAGCGTCGCGGGGACAGGGACTGAAGCTTTCTTT. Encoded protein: CSVAGTGTEAFF.

DNA for the CDR3: TGCGCCAGCAGCCAATCCAGACGTTGGGATGGCTACACCTTC. This translates into CASSQSRRWDGYTF. This rearrangement joins TRBV4-3 to TRBJ1-2; D uncertain. This CDR3 is 14 amino acids long. Between the trimmed V and J ends, which lost 2 bases and 6 bases, there was a span of 13 bases. Germline V CDR1 and CDR2: LGHNA, YSLEER.

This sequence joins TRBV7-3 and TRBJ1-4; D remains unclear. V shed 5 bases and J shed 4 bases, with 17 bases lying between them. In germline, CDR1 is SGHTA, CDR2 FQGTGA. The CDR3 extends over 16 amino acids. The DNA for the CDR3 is TGTGCCAGCAGCCCTGCCCCTGGGAAGTTTAATGAAAAACTGTTTTTT. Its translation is CASSPAPGKFNEKLFF.

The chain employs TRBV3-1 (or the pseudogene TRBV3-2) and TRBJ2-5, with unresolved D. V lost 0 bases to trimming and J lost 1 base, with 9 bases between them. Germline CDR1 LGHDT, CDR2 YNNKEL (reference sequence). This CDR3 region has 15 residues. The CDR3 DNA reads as TGTGCCAGCAGCCAAGATCCCGAGACCCAAGAGACCCAGTACTTC. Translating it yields CASSQDPETQETQYF.

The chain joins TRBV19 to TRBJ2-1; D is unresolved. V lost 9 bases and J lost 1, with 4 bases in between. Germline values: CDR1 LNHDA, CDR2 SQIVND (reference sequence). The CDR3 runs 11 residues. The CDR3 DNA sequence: TGTGCCAGCGGGTCCTACAATGAGCAGTTCTTC. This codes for CASGSYNEQFF.

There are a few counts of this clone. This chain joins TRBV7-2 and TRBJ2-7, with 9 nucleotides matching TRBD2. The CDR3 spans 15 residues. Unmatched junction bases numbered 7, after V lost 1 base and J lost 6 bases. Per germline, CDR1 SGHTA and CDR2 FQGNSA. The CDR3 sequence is CASSLGPLAGIEQYF. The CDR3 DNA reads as TGTGCCAGCAGCTTAGGGCCCCTAGCGGGAATCGAGCAGTACTTC.

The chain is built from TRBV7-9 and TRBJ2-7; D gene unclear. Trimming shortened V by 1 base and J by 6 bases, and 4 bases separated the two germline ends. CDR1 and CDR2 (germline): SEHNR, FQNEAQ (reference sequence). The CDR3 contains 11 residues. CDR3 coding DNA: TGTGCCAGCAGCTTAGGGGTCGAGCAGTACTTC. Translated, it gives CASSLGVEQYF.

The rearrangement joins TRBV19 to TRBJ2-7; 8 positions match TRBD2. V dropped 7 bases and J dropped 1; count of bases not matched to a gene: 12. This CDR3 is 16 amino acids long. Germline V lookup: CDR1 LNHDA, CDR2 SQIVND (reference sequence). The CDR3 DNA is TGTGCCAGTAAGCGCACAGCTAGCGGGCTTTCCTACGAGCAGTACTTC. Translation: CASKRTASGLSYEQYF.

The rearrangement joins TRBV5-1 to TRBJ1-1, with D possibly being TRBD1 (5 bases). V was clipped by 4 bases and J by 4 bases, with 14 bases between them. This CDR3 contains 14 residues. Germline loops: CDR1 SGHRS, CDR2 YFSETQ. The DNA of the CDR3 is TGCGCCAGCAGCACCGGGACCCAGGGCACTGAAGCTTTCTTT. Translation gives CASSTGTQGTEAFF.